This T cell receptor (beta chain) emerged from a study of blood T cell repertoires in COVID-19. Study overall: Donors in the United States, Italy and Spain gave samples during acute or convalescent COVID-19.

Trimming shortened V by 5 bases and J by 3 bases, and 13 bases separated the two germline ends. Germline CDR1 and CDR2: SEHNR and FQNEAQ (reference sequence). The CDR3 contains 15 residues. Libraries were prepared by immunoSEQ multiplex PCR; TCRdb keeps only in-frame clonotypes and omits some of them. Of approximately 500,000 clones listed, about 89% are singletons. The rearrangement joins TRBV7-9 to TRBJ1-4, with unresolved D. This receptor was identified in a woman between 50 and 59 years old with COVID-19, enrolled during active disease. The sequenced sample consisted of peripheral blood. The CDR3 here is CASSPTGVANEKLFF. The CDR3 DNA sequence: TGTGCCAGCAGCCCGACCGGGGTTGCTAATGAAAAACTGTTTTTT.